A selection of T cell receptor beta chains follows, all from one sample in a study of immune heterogeneity within non-small cell lung tumors. TCRdb re-called the multiplex PCR reads through MiXCR, storing one row per CDR3 protein. The table has around 9,700 distinct CDR3 sequences, approximately 21% seen once; the top ten hold 3.7%. Sequenced sample: lung tumor tissue. The source of these receptors is a man between 60 and 75 years old with non-small cell lung cancer. Each CDR3 is given without its conserved first and last residue. The order of the fields is V gene, J gene, CDR3 protein.

>TRBV6-2/TRBV6-3|TRBJ2-7
ASSYPPEGSYEQY
>TRBV7-9|TRBJ1-5
ASQRDNQPQH
>TRBV14|TRBJ1-3
ASSPLGGSGNTIY
>TRBV5-1|TRBJ2-1
ASSLSQGAREQF
>TRBV7-8|TRBJ1-4
ASSSGVNEKLF
>TRBV2|TRBJ1-5
ASDDEDQPQH
>TRBV20-1|TRBJ2-3
SARERGPTDTQY
>TRBV2|TRBJ1-3
ASRDRVSGNTIY
>TRBV4-1|TRBJ2-7
ASSRGGTAYEQY
>TRBV20-1|TRBJ1-3
SAPDRTGAGNTIY
>TRBV30|TRBJ1-6
AWSVRRRGNSPLH
>TRBV2|TRBJ1-5
ASSPGGMSNQPQH
>TRBV2|TRBJ1-5
ASSDGTWGQPQH
>TRBV27|TRBJ2-3
ASSLVGQGGTDTQY
>TRBV11-2|TRBJ2-1
ASSGQFNEQF
>TRBV5-5|TRBJ2-2
ASSLSIVENTGELF
>TRBV6-1|TRBJ2-3
ASSGGTSGSADTQY
>TRBV24-1|TRBJ1-2
ATSKGPWYGYT
>TRBV6-5|TRBJ2-7
ASSYSTQGNYEQY
>TRBV20-1|TRBJ2-7
SATEQGAGEQY
>TRBV3-1|TRBJ1-4
ASSQGREKLF
>TRBV9|TRBJ2-1
ASSGYGTGINEQF
>TRBV7-8|TRBJ2-6
ASSVASTGANVLT
>TRBV12-3/TRBV12-4|TRBJ2-5
ASSFRTGYQETQY
>TRBV5-1|TRBJ1-1
ASSFKDRGTEAF
>TRBV7-9|TRBJ2-6
ASSLFRSGANVLT
>TRBV6-1|TRBJ2-3
ATATPRETTDTQY
>TRBV15|TRBJ2-7
ATPRYEQY
>TRBV20-1|TRBJ2-3
SASGRAGDTQY
>TRBV28|TRBJ2-7
ASRPGGTGRPKEQY
>TRBV12-3/TRBV12-4|TRBJ1-1
ASSRGTGAPEAF
>TRBV7-7|TRBJ2-7
ASSPLVGEQY
>TRBV11-3|TRBJ2-3
ASSLVTGDTDTQY
>TRBV9|TRBJ2-7
ASSPKGQLYEQY
>TRBV7-6|TRBJ2-6
ASTPQGVTGANVLT
>TRBV2|TRBJ1-1
ASSDARGAVEAF
>TRBV3-1|TRBJ2-7
ASSPGTGNSEQY
>TRBV6-1|TRBJ1-5
ASTTGGNQPQH
>TRBV18|TRBJ1-6
ASSPGTGNNSPLH
>TRBV20-1|TRBJ2-3
SASTRDTQY
>TRBV3-1|TRBJ2-5
ASSSRGLETQY
>TRBV6-5|TRBJ2-3
ASSYSVAGADTDTQY
>TRBV5-1|TRBJ2-1
ASSPGIYNEQF
>TRBV7-9|TRBJ2-7
ASSFMGGSTYEQY
>TRBV20-1|TRBJ2-3
SASTGTGVTDTQY
>TRBV20-1|TRBJ2-2
SASGTPTGELF
>TRBV6-1|TRBJ2-1
ASSLRRPYNEQF
>TRBV4-1|TRBJ2-1
ASSPVAGGPYNEQF
>TRBV12-3/TRBV12-4|TRBJ2-2
ASSFDRQVDGELF
>TRBV4-1|TRBJ2-3
ASSLGTGAADTQY
>TRBV12-3/TRBV12-4|TRBJ2-7
ASRSGLAGAEQY
>TRBV7-8|TRBJ1-1
ASSPRGYRGHTEAF
>TRBV7-8|TRBJ1-5
ASSPRGGPNQPQH
>TRBV5-1|TRBJ2-2
ASSLTGGSTGELF
>TRBV7-3|TRBJ2-5
ASSRNPALGETQY